Sequencing of this TCR beta chain was carried out in a study of cytomegalovirus exposure and HLA in healthy donors. Study results and limitations: Segments of the TCR beta V type were, in most cases, productive about 87% or about 30% of the time in an earlier analysis. A likely sequencing artifact accounted for one observed cluster of highly shared sequence variants. Compared with the approximately 700-donor mean, an Asian-associated ancestry cluster reportedly had fewer N-insertions, according to a later analysis.

Primers for the PCR totalled 60 Vbeta and 13 Jbeta. Profiled with immunoSEQ multiplex PCR; TCRdb holds only in-frame clones, not every one. The sample shows tens of thousands of clones, about 78% of them seen only once. Germline CDR1 and CDR2: MNHNS and SASEGT. V shed 7 bases and J 5 bases; nucleotides not matched to a gene: 8. The CDR3 consists of 15 residues. As regards this clone: Its matching antigen is unknown.

This receptor was taken from a woman between 35 and 50 years old in good health and CMV-seropositive. This chain connects TRBV6-1 to TRBJ2-2; TRBD1 aligns across 9 bases. Sequencing input: PBMCs. CDR3 DNA sequence: TGTGCCAGCAACCTCGGACAGGGGTGGACCGGGGAGCTGTTTTTT. Translation: CASNLGQGWTGELFF.